The 2 T cell receptor beta chains below all came from one sample that was sequenced in a study of cytomegalovirus exposure and HLA in healthy donors. The study ran its PCR with 60 Vbeta and 13 Jbeta primers. Data came from immunoSEQ multiplex PCR; TCRdb stores just in-frame clones and leaves some out. The sample records 75,000 to 90,000 clones, 10% being singletons. Sequenced input: PBMCs. The receptors derive from a man aged 55 to 70 in good health and CMV-seropositive.

The chain links TRBV5-1 to TRBJ1-1, with 7 bases that match TRBD1. Germline V gene lookup returns CDR1 SGHRS and CDR2 YFSETQ. This CDR3 is built from 15 residues. Germline trimming cut 0 bases from V and 0 bases from J; bases unmatched to any gene: 2. This CDR3 is CASSLAGQVNTEAFF. CDR3 DNA sequence: TGCGCCAGCAGCTTGGCCGGACAGGTGAACACTGAAGCTTTCTTT.

The rearrangement links TRBV5-1 to TRBJ2-1; D might be TRBD1 (5 bases). This CDR3 is 14 amino acids long. The V end lost 0 bases, the J end lost 9 bases, and 13 bases lay between the germline ends. The germline CDR1 and CDR2 sequences are SGHRS and YFSETQ. The DNA for the CDR3 is TGCGCCAGCAGCTTGGGGAAAGGGGAAAGTGAGCAGTTCTTC. Its protein product is CASSLGKGESEQFF.